A single sample gave rise to the 4 T cell receptor beta chains below, sequenced in a study of blood T cell repertoires in COVID-19. TCRdb keeps only in-frame clones here, not all; method: immunoSEQ multiplex PCR. The sample consists of fewer than 300,000 clones, around 90% of them appearing once. Source material: peripheral blood. These receptors came from a man between 60 and 70 years old who had recovered from COVID-19.

This chain uses TRBV19 with TRBJ2-3, with D possibly being TRBD2 (5 bases). The CDR3 covers 14 residues. V was clipped by 10 bases and J by 8 bases, with 22 bases between them. Germline CDR1 LNHDA, CDR2 SQIVND (reference sequence). CDR3 nucleotides: TGTGCCACCTCCCGGAAGGGAGACCCGGGTACGCAGTATTTT. Translating gives CATSRKGDPGTQYF.

V gene TRBV5-1 combines with J gene TRBJ2-1, with a weak D call TRBD1 (6 bases). The germline gives CDR1 SGHRS, CDR2 YFSETQ. Deletions cut 4 bases from V and 3 bases from J, with 11 bases between. The length of the CDR3 is 14 residues. The chain's CDR3 is CASSTIQGYNEQFF. Here the CDR3 DNA reads TGCGCCAGCAGCACTATACAGGGCTACAATGAGCAGTTCTTC.

V is TRBV5-4 and J is TRBJ2-7; the match to TRBD1 covers 7 bases. From germline, CDR1 is SGHNT and CDR2 YYREEE (reference sequence). The V gene end was trimmed by 1 base and the J gene end by 3 bases; junction bases not matched to a gene: 10. The CDR3 has 16 amino acids. CDR3: CASSLNGGQLGYEQYF. The CDR3 bases are TGTGCCAGCAGCTTGAATGGGGGACAGCTCGGCTACGAGCAGTACTTC.

J is TRBJ2-5 and V is TRBV13, with D hard to call. The CDR3 is 13 amino acids. CDR1 is PRHDT and CDR2 is FYEKMQ in the germline V gene (reference sequence). Trimming stripped 3 bases from V and 5 bases from J, with 10 bases between. CDR3: CASSLSYIETQYF. The CDR3 region has the DNA TGTGCCAGCAGCTTGTCATACATTGAGACCCAGTACTTC.